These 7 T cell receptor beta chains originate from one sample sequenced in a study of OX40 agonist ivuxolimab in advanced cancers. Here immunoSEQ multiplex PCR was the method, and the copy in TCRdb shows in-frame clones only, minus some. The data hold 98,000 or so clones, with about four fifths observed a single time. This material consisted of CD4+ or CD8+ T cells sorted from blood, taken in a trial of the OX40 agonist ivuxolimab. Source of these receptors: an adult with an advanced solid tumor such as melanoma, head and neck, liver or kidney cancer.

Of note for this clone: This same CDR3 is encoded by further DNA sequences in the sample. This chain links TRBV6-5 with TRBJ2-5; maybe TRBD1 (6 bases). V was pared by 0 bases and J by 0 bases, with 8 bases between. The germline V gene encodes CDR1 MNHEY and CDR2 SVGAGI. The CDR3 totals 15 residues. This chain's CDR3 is CASSYSRGYQETQYF. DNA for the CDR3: TGTGCCAGCAGTTACTCCAGGGGATACCAAGAGACCCAGTACTTC.

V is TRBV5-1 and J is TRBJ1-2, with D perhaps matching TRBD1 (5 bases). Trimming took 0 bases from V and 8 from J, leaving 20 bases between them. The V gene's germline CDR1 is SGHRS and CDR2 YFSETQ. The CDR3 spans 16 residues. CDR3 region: CASSLGSGEGPGGYTF. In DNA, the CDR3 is TGCGCCAGCAGCTTGGGGTCCGGCGAGGGGCCCGGCGGCTACACCTTC.

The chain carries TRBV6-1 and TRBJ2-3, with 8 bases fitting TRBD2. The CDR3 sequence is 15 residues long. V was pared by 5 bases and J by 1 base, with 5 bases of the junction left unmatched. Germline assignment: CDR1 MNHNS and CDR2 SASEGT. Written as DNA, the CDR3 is TGTGCCAGCAGTAGTCTAGCGGGTGGCACAGATACGCAGTATTTT. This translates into CASSSLAGGTDTQYF.

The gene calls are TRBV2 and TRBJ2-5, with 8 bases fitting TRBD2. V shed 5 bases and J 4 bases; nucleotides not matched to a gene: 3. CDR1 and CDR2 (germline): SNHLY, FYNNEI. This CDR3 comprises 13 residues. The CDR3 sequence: CASSTGGPETQYF. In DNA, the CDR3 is TGTGCCAGCAGTACGGGAGGGCCAGAGACCCAGTACTTC.

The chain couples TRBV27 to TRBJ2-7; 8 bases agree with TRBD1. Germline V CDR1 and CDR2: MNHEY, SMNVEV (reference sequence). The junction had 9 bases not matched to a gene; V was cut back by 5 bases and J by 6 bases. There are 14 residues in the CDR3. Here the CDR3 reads CASSQTGTGIEQYF. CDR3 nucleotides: TGTGCCAGCAGTCAAACCGGGACAGGTATCGAGCAGTACTTC.

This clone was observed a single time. The CDR3 is CASSLVGQGRAYYEQYF. In DNA, the CDR3 is TGTGCCAGCAGCTTAGTGGGACAGGGAAGGGCCTACTACGAGCAGTACTTC. The rearrangement joins TRBV7-2 to TRBJ2-7; 9 positions agree with TRBD1. J lost 3 bases, V lost 1 base, and 10 bases had no gene match. The CDR3 runs 17 residues. Per germline, CDR1 SGHTA and CDR2 FQGNSA.

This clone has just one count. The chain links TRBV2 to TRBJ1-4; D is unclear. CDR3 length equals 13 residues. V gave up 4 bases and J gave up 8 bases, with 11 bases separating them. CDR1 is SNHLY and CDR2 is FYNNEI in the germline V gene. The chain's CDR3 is CASSATKNEKLFF. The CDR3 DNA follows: TGTGCCAGCAGTGCAACAAAGAACGAAAAACTGTTTTTT.